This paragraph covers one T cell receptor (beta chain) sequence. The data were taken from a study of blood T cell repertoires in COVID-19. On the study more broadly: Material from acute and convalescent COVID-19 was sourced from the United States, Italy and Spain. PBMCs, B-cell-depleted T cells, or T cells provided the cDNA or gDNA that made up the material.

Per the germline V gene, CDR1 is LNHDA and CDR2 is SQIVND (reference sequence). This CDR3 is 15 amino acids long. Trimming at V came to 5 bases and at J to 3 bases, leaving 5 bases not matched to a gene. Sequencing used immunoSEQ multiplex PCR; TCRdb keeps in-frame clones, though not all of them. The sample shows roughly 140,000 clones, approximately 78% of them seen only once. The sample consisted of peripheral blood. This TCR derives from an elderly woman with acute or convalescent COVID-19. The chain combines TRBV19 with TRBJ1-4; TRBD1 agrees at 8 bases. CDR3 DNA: TGTGCCAGTAGTCCCTCGGGACAGGCTAATGAAAAACTGTTTTTT. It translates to CASSPSGQANEKLFF.